This T cell receptor beta chain was sequenced during a study of technical replicates of blood from a few donors. CDR3 length: 12 amino acids. V dropped 4 bases and J dropped 5; count of bases not matched to a gene: 2. Looked up from germline, CDR1 is MGHRA and CDR2 is YSYEKL. Repertoires were generated with immunoSEQ multiplex PCR, while TCRdb's copy carries only in-frame clones and drops some. The table records some 84,000 clones, roughly nine tenths of them present only once. This receptor was taken from a human donor in good health. The V and J genes are TRBV4-1 and TRBJ2-7; TRBD1 matches at 7 bases. The source material was T cells isolated from PBMCs. CDR3: CASSPTGNEQYF. CDR3 coding DNA: TGCGCCAGCAGCCCGACAGGGAACGAGCAGTACTTC.